The clone carrying this T cell receptor beta chain was detected many times. Its antigen is currently unknown. The CDR3 length is 17 residues. V shed 0 bases, J shed 5 bases, and the junction held 7 bases outside the gene matches. CDR1 and CDR2 from the germline V gene are SGHTA and FQGNSA. This record comes from a study of T cell repertoires in cytomegalovirus infection. As for the study in general: Signatures in public TCR beta sequences pointed to both CMV infection and matching HLA type. Broader study findings: There were carriers of CMV plus the relevant HLA, and cumulative public TCR beta family frequency identified them. HLA-C-restricted CMV-specific TCR beta clonotypes were dominant in the ex vivo response.

MiXCR, applied by TCRdb to the reads, yields one record per CDR3 protein. The sample holds approximately 150,000 distinct CDR3 sequences, roughly 6% seen once. This sequence was found in a human donor in good health (CMV status not recorded). Some clones in this sample may be carry-over from other donors' samples. Source material: PBMCs. The J gene is TRBJ2-3, the V gene TRBV7-2; 11 nucleotides match TRBD2. CDR3 loop: CASSLAPLAGDRDTQYF. Here the CDR3 DNA reads TGTGCCAGCAGCTTAGCGCCACTAGCGGGGGATCGAGATACGCAGTATTTT.